The 21 T cell receptor beta chains in this list originate from one sample, sequenced in a study of blood T cells in healthy people across ages. Combining a sample-barcoded 5' primer with a J-beta primer mix, a second PCR ran for about 6 to 12 cycles. One entry per CDR3 protein results from TCRdb running MiXCR on the 5' RACE reads. This repertoire shows nearly 800,000 distinct CDR3 sequences, more than 20% found once; its top ten account for 3% to 4.5%. These same records also appear under a second study, on T cells of mothers and their children.

What was sequenced was blood. The source is a boy under 18 in good health.

This clonotype was found a few times. This chain connects TRBV11-2 to TRBJ1-3; 7 nucleotides match TRBD1. Unmatched junction bases numbered 5, after V lost 5 bases and J lost 4 bases. This CDR3 spans 14 amino acids. The germline CDR1 and CDR2 sequences are SGHAT and FQNNGV. The CDR3 DNA follows: TGTGCCAGCAGCGACCGGACAGGAGGAAACACCATATATTTT. Translation gives CASSDRTGGNTIYF.

Only a few counts were recorded for this clonotype. The chain carries TRBV7-9 and TRBJ1-2, with D maybe TRBD1 (6 bases). Germline lookup yields CDR1 SEHNR and CDR2 FQNEAQ (reference sequence). The length of the CDR3 is 16 residues. V lost 3 bases to trimming and J lost 7 bases, with 21 bases between them. The CDR3 loop is CASSLGSGGPLIGYTF. In nucleotides, the CDR3 is TGTGCCAGCAGCTTGGGCTCCGGGGGCCCCTTAATTGGCTACACCTTC.

The J gene is TRBJ1-3, the V gene TRBV7-2; 8 nucleotides align to TRBD1. Germline V gene data show CDR1 as SGHTA and CDR2 as FQGNSA. V lost 6 bases to trimming and J lost 3 bases; unmatched junction nucleotides: 7. The CDR3 length is 15 residues. The CDR3 here is CASSLTGGGGNTIYF. The CDR3 DNA reads TGTGCCAGCAGTCTTACAGGGGGAGGTGGAAACACCATATATTTT.

To note about this clonotype: One end of the junction fails to match germline, which may point to a read error. V and J are TRBV11-2 and TRBJ2-6, with TRBD1 as a possible D gene (6 bases). CDR3 length equals 20 residues. CDR1 and CDR2 (germline): SGHAT, FQNNGV. The CDR3 sequence: CASSLEPGHTIGSGANVLTF. The CDR3 DNA follows: TGTGCCAGCAGTTTAGAGCCGGGACACACCATCGGCTCTGGGGCCAACGTCCTGACTTTC.

V usage is TRBV20-1 and J usage is TRBJ2-1; the D gene is possibly TRBD2 (5 bases). The CDR3 covers 17 residues. The germline V and J ends were trimmed by 1 base and 4 bases, with 20 bases remaining between them. The germline V gene has CDR1 DFQATT and CDR2 SNEGSKA (reference sequence). CDR3 sequence: CSARVISEASIYNEQFF. CDR3 DNA: TGCAGTGCTAGAGTTATTAGCGAGGCCAGTATTTACAATGAGCAGTTCTTC.

The V gene is TRBV21-1, the J gene TRBJ2-7; TRBD2, the table's D call, was not compared with the DNA. TRBV21-1 counts as a pseudogene. CDR3 length equals 18 residues. As DNA, the CDR3 is TGTGCCAGCCATGATCTTACGAGGGCCGAAACATACTCCTACGAGCAGTACGTC. It specifies CASHDLTRAETYSYEQYV.

The chain links TRBV4-2 to TRBJ2-7, with TRBD2 identical over 13 bases. This CDR3 comprises 15 residues. Germline V lookup: CDR1 LGHNA, CDR2 YNFKEQ. V was clipped by 4 bases and J by 6 bases; unmatched bases: 6. Here the CDR3 DNA reads TGTGCCAGCAGCCCGGGACTAGCGGGATTCGGCGAGCAGTACTTC. It translates to CASSPGLAGFGEQYF.

This clonotype was detected only a few times. The chain recombines TRBV20-1 with TRBJ2-3; D is undetermined. Germline V CDR1 and CDR2: DFQATT, SNEGSKA (reference sequence). Trimming shortened V by 5 bases and J by 4 bases, and 10 bases separated the two germline ends. There are 12 residues in the CDR3. As DNA, the CDR3 is TGCAGTGCTGATAACCGGGCAGATACGCAGTATTTT. Translated: CSADNRADTQYF.

V is TRBV20-1 and J is TRBJ1-4; a weak D match, TRBD1 (5 bases). This CDR3 spans 13 amino acids. Germline assignment: CDR1 DFQATT and CDR2 SNEGSKA (reference sequence). The CDR3 loop is CSLRGPPGEKLFF. CDR3 in DNA: TGCAGCCTAAGGGGACCCCCGGGTGAAAAACTGTTTTTT.

This clonotype was seen more than once but under ten times. The rearrangement joins TRBV7-2 to TRBJ1-2, with D uncertain. Germline assignment: CDR1 SGHTA and CDR2 FQGNSA. This CDR3 has 14 amino acids. Deletions cut 5 bases from V and 2 bases from J, with 12 bases between. The CDR3 nucleotides read TGTGCCAGCAGCCCCCCTTACCTCAACTATGGCTACACCTTC. Translated: CASSPPYLNYGYTF.

DNA for the CDR3: TGCAGCGTTGAATTTCTCACCGGGGAGCTGTTTTTT. Its translation is CSVEFLTGELFF. The chain links TRBV29-1 to TRBJ2-2; D uncertain. Deletions cut 2 bases from V and 4 bases from J, with 5 bases between. CDR3 length: 12 residues. Per germline, CDR1 SQVTM and CDR2 ANQGSEA.

V gene TRBV2 combines with J gene TRBJ2-2, with 8 bases matching TRBD1. This CDR3 has 15 amino acids. The germline V gene encodes CDR1 SNHLY and CDR2 FYNNEI. V was clipped by 6 bases and J by 0 bases; unmatched bases: 3. The CDR3 is CASRRTGSNTGELFF. The CDR3 bases are TGTGCCAGCAGACGGACAGGGTCGAACACCGGGGAGCTGTTTTTT.

This clonotype was found a few times. A junction boundary mismatches the germline segment, possibly from a read error. The chain employs TRBV7-7 and TRBJ2-1, with 14 bases that match TRBD2. This CDR3 contains 15 residues. Germline CDR1 is SSHAT and CDR2 is FNYEAQ (reference sequence). As DNA, the CDR3 is TGTGCTAGCAGCCCTGGACTAGCGGGAGGTTATGAGCAGTTCTTC. As protein: CASSPGLAGGYEQFF.

The chain has TRBV5-1 and TRBJ2-5, with 12 positions matching TRBD2. This CDR3 has 16 residues. Losses at the gene ends were 4 bases for V and 5 bases for J; bases not matched to a gene: 9. From germline, CDR1 is SGHRS and CDR2 YFSETQ. The CDR3 protein is CASSPGLAGQQETQYF. The CDR3 coding sequence is TGCGCCAGCAGCCCAGGACTAGCGGGGCAGCAGGAGACCCAGTACTTC.

The chain combines TRBV19 with TRBJ2-2; 12 nucleotides line up with TRBD1. Germline-derived CDR1 and CDR2 are LNHDA and SQIVND (reference sequence). This CDR3 contains 16 residues. After removal of 7 bases from V and 4 bases from J, the junction contained 7 bases not matched to a gene. The DNA for the CDR3 is TGTGCCAGTAAAAAAGGGGACAGGGGGCTCACCGGGGAGCTGTTTTTT. Translating gives CASKKGDRGLTGELFF.

The chain recombines TRBV5-1 with TRBJ1-6, with TRBD1 as a possible D gene (5 bases). CDR3 size: 12 residues. Trimming removed 7 bases at V and 10 bases at J, with 12 bases between. Looked up from germline, CDR1 is SGHRS and CDR2 is YFSETQ. CDR3 sequence: CASREGDSPLHF. CDR3 nucleotide sequence: TGCGCCAGCCGAGAAGGGGACTCACCCCTCCACTTT.

This clonotype was counted at least ten times. V and J are TRBV29-1 and TRBJ2-2; D is possibly TRBD2 (6 bases). The CDR3 has 12 residues. Germline assignment: CDR1 SQVTM and CDR2 ANQGSEA. V was pared by 4 bases and J by 6 bases, with 9 bases between. Here the CDR3 reads CSVVGGAGELFF. The CDR3 DNA sequence: TGCAGCGTTGTGGGGGGAGCCGGGGAGCTGTTTTTT.

In DNA, the CDR3 is TGCGCCAGCAGCTTGTTGTATGCGGGAGGTCCCCTATTGAAATACAATGAGCAGTTCTTC. This encodes CASSLLYAGGPLLKYNEQFF. The genes are TRBV5-1 and TRBJ2-1; 8 nucleotides line up with TRBD2. Germline lookup yields CDR1 SGHRS and CDR2 YFSETQ. V was pared by 1 base and J by 4 bases, with 19 bases of the junction left unmatched. The CDR3 length is 20 residues.

This clonotype was detected a few times. This chain connects TRBV20-1 to TRBJ2-7; 8 bases fit TRBD1. Germline V lookup: CDR1 DFQATT, CDR2 SNEGSKA (reference sequence). This CDR3 comprises 14 residues. The trim removed 6 bases at V and 6 bases at J, leaving 13 bases unmatched. CDR3 region: CSAEKDREPREQYF. The CDR3, as DNA: TGCAGTGCGGAAAAGGACAGGGAACCCCGCGAGCAGTACTTC.

The V and J genes are TRBV5-5 and TRBJ2-5, with TRBD1 matching 9 bases. With the DNA end fitting TRBJ2-1 better, the J assignment may be wrong. Germline CDR1 SGHKS, CDR2 YYEKEE (reference sequence). There are 16 residues in the CDR3. The CDR3 spells CASSSGQGRIVDEQFF. In DNA form, the CDR3 reads TGTGCCAGCAGCTCGGGACAGGGAAGAATCGTCGATGAGCAGTTCTTC.

The chain uses TRBV29-1 and TRBJ2-1, with 8 bases lining up with TRBD1. The length of the CDR3 is 15 residues. CDR1 and CDR2 (germline): SQVTM, ANQGSEA. V shed 6 bases, J shed 3 bases, and the junction held 10 bases outside the gene matches. The CDR3 loop reads CSVTYRTGYYNEQFF. The CDR3 DNA sequence: TGCAGCGTGACTTATCGGACAGGGTACTACAATGAGCAGTTCTTC.